One T cell receptor beta chain is described in this entry. The data originate from a study of blood T cell repertoires in COVID-19. Study-level background: The samples span acute and convalescent COVID-19 from the United States, Italy and Spain. Nucleic acid was either cDNA or gDNA, and it came from T cells, B-cell-depleted T cells, or PBMCs.

As originally analysed: Cell counts per sample came from amplifying reference gene primers. The table came from immunoSEQ multiplex PCR; TCRdb's copy has only in-frame clones and leaves some out. V and J calls and clone size follow that table, whereas D and trimming were derived from the DNA. Among around 130,000 clones listed, under 90% were seen once. The germline V gene has CDR1 SGHAT and CDR2 FQNNGV. V was clipped by 4 bases and J by 2 bases, with 14 bases between them. CDR3 length: 15 residues. Sequenced input: peripheral blood. This clonotype was sampled from a woman aged 60 to 75 with acute or convalescent COVID-19. V is TRBV11-2 and J is TRBJ1-1; a weak D match, TRBD1 (6 bases). The CDR3 region has the DNA TGTGCCAGCAGCTCAGGCTTGGGGGCAAACACTGAAGCTTTCTTT. Protein product: CASSSGLGANTEAFF. Looking up the rest from reference TRBV11-2 and TRBJ1-1 gives the full variable domain: EAGVAQSPRYKIIEKRQSVAFWCNPISGHATLYWYQQILGQGPKLLIQFQNNGVVDDSQLPKDRFSAERLKGVDSTLKIQPAKLEDSAVYLCASSSGLGANTEAFFGQGTRLTVV.